The clone carrying this TCR beta chain was recorded many times. Its target is not known. There were no patients who had received any treatment before thyroid surgery. The data originate from a study of metastatic and nonmetastatic thyroid tumors. Study as a whole: A comparison of repertoires was made across blood and tumor or nodule tissue from malignant and benign thyroid patients.

The V gene's germline CDR1 is MNHNS and CDR2 SASEGT. This CDR3 region has 13 residues. The junction had 7 bases not matched to a gene; V was cut back by 5 bases and J by 8 bases. In the original analysis: Built for papillary thyroid cancer, a distant-metastasis classifier drew on CDR3 differences across clinicopathological groups. Using MiXCR, TCRdb reanalyzed the PCR reads. The V and J calls here are based on TCRdb, not the publication. The sample lists 40,000 to 45,000 clones, roughly a sixth occurring once. Study-wide findings and caveats: The study reportedly found significantly higher TCR beta diversity in malignant thyroid tumors than benign nodules, in blood and tumor.

The sequenced material came from blood. The chain carries TRBV6-1 and TRBJ1-2, with 8 bases that match TRBD1. This TCR was recovered from a female donor with papillary thyroid cancer or a benign thyroid nodule (not recorded which). Some clones in this sample may be carry-over from other donors' samples. CDR3 protein: CASSSDRGGGYTF. The DNA of the CDR3 is TGTGCCAGCAGTTCAGACAGGGGAGGCGGCTACACCTTC.